This T cell receptor beta chain was profiled in a study of Ad26.COV2.S vaccination and SARS-CoV-2 variants. Treatment denoted: some 20 received Ad26.COV2.S at low or high dose, single or two shots; 5 received placebo; per-sample allocation not given. Samples came from day 63 after the first vaccine or placebo injection. Assay used: immunoSEQ multiplex PCR; TCRdb lists only in-frame clones, some missing. There are just under 250,000 clones in the sample; 88% occur only once, and roughly a tenth lies in the top ten. The specimen was peripheral blood, collected in a trial of Ad26.COV2.S vaccine versus placebo. This receptor was obtained from a person between 18 and 59 years old who received the Ad26.COV2.S COVID-19 vaccine or a placebo.

DNA for the CDR3: TGTGCCAGCAGTGAAGCGAGAACAGTTAGCAATCAGCCCCAGCATTTT. Translating gives CASSEARTVSNQPQHF. This rearrangement joins TRBV2 to TRBJ1-5; D gene ambiguous. V lost 0 bases and J lost 0, with 9 bases in between. Germline V gives CDR1 SNHLY, CDR2 FYNNEI. This CDR3 has 16 amino acids.